This TCR beta chain was retrieved from a study of post-analysis software for immune sequencing data. Study in general: The patients showed relapsing-remitting, secondary progressive and progressive-relapsing multiple sclerosis courses. Study findings and constraints: Controls had lower frequencies than patients of about 5 TRBV segments, which included TRBV5-6, TRBV5-1 and TRBV20-1. Relative to controls, patients with multiple sclerosis showed significantly lower normalized Chao1 diversity. Strong same-batch co-clustering of samples appeared with F measure clustering.

Unique molecular identifiers were built into the TCR beta cDNA libraries. T cells, about 0.85 to 11 million of them, yielded approximately 530,000 cDNA molecules. In TCRdb, the PCR reads were re-called with MiXCR into one record per CDR3 protein. The table has hundreds of thousands of distinct CDR3 sequences, roughly 30% seen once. This CDR3 comprises 18 residues. The V and J ends lost 0 bases and 6 bases, in that order; junction bases with no gene match: 15. The germline CDR1 and CDR2 sequences are DFQATT and SNEGSKA (reference sequence). This clonotype turned up a few times. Antigen specificity is unknown.

Sequenced material: blood. This receptor was obtained from a girl aged 5-17 years with multiple sclerosis. The chain carries TRBV20-1 and TRBJ2-1; 9 bases are a match to TRBD2. Written as DNA, the CDR3 is TGCAGTGCTAGAGATCCGGTTAGCGGGGGAAATATCCGCAATGAGCAGTTCTTC. It yields the protein CSARDPVSGGNIRNEQFF.